Following are 18 T cell receptor beta chains from one sample sequenced in a study of blood T cells in healthy people across ages. Through a sample-barcoded 5' primer and a J-beta primer mix, a second PCR was run for about 6 to 12 cycles. Each CDR3 protein gets one entry after TCRdb re-called the 5' RACE reads with MiXCR. Counted here are 1.5 million to 2 million distinct CDR3 sequences, roughly 49% occurring once; the ten biggest clones make up around 2.1%. The sample taken for sequencing was blood. These receptor sequences come from a woman between 40 and 50 years old in good health.

This chain joins TRBV20-1 and TRBJ2-3; D unclear. V lost 3 bases and J 1 base, leaving 11 bases between the germline ends. The CDR3 runs 14 residues. Germline V gene sequence: CDR1 DFQATT, CDR2 SNEGSKA (reference sequence). The CDR3 bases are TGCAGTGCTAGCCTAGTGGGTGGCACAGATACGCAGTATTTT. Translation: CSASLVGGTDTQYF.

The chain recombines TRBV12-3 or TRBV12-4 with TRBJ1-2; 8 bases line up with TRBD1. The CDR3 has 15 amino acids. Trimming cost V 3 bases and J 6 bases; bases outside gene matches: 9. CDR3 amino acids: CASSLGTGYRNGYTF. CDR3 in DNA: TGTGCCAGCAGTTTGGGGACAGGCTACCGTAATGGCTACACCTTC.

This clonotype was observed a single time. A single base separates this from a much larger clone, so it may be a read error. V usage is TRBV7-9 and J usage is TRBJ2-3; D is unclear. Germline loops: CDR1 SEHNR, CDR2 FQNEAQ (reference sequence). CDR3 length: 15 residues. The CDR3 bases are TGTGTCAGCAGCCCGCCCGGAAGTAGCACAGATACGCAGTATTTT. This gives the protein CVSSPPGSSTDTQYF.

This clonotype was seen once. The chain couples TRBV5-1 to TRBJ2-5; D could derive from TRBD1 or TRBD2 (5 bases each). TRBJ2-7 matches the DNA end more closely, so the J call is doubtful. The CDR3 covers 15 residues. The germline CDR1 and CDR2 sequences are SGHRS and YFSETQ. The DNA of the CDR3 is TGCGCCAGCGGCTCGACAGCGGACTCAACCTACGAGCAGTACTTC. Its translation is CASGSTADSTYEQYF.

The chain has TRBV5-6 and TRBJ2-7, with D possibly matching TRBD1 (5 bases). V was clipped by 0 bases and J by 5 bases, with 12 bases between them. Germline V gene sequence: CDR1 SGHDT, CDR2 YYEEEE. This CDR3 spans 14 amino acids. CDR3 bases: TGTGCCAGCAGCTTGGGCCAGGGCCCCAACGAGCAGTACTTC. It translates to CASSLGQGPNEQYF. The entire variable domain, with the rest obtained from reference TRBV5-6 and TRBJ2-7, is as follows: DAGVTQSPTHLIKTRGQQVTLRCSPKSGHDTVSWYQQALGQGPQFIFQYYEEEERQRGNFPDRFSGHQFPNYSSELNVNALLLGDSALYLCASSLGQGPNEQYFGPGTRLTVT.

The V call is TRBV7-2, the J call TRBJ2-7; possible D gene TRBD2, 7 bases. There are 17 residues in the CDR3. The germline V gene has CDR1 SGHTA and CDR2 FQGNSA. V was clipped by 0 bases and J by 1 base, with 16 bases between them. This CDR3 reads CASSLAGGASFSYEQYF. In DNA form, the CDR3 reads TGTGCCAGCAGCTTAGCAGGGGGGGCATCTTTTTCCTACGAGCAGTACTTC.

The chain couples TRBV25-1 to TRBJ2-1; TRBD2 matches 9 bases. The germline V gene has CDR1 MGHDK and CDR2 SYGVNS. J gave up 8 bases and V 6 bases, and 5 bases lay outside the gene matches. This CDR3 has 13 residues. The CDR3 spells CASRGGGAYEQFF. The CDR3 DNA follows: TGTGCCAGCAGGGGCGGGGGGGCGTATGAGCAGTTCTTC.

Points on this clonotype: Just one base apart from a much larger clone, this may be a read error. J is TRBJ1-2 and V is TRBV6-5; D is unclear. Germline CDR1 reads MNHEY; CDR2 reads SVGAGI. There are 13 residues in the CDR3. The CDR3 protein is CAGSYSSNYGYTF. The CDR3 nucleotides read TGTGCCGGCAGTTACTCCAGTAACTATGGCTACACCTTC.

This clonotype was observed a few times. This chain joins TRBV24-1 and TRBJ2-7; D is unresolved. Germline V gene lookup returns CDR1 KGHDR and CDR2 SFDVKD. V lost 3 bases and J 4 bases, leaving 3 bases between the germline ends. The CDR3 extends over 11 amino acids. The CDR3 coding sequence is TGTGCCACCAGTGATGGGTACGAGCAGTACTTC. It is translated as CATSDGYEQYF.

The rearrangement joins TRBV20-1 to TRBJ2-1, with a tentative D call TRBD2 (5 bases). CDR1 is DFQATT, CDR2 SNEGSKA, per germline (reference sequence). The CDR3 totals 15 residues. V shed 0 bases and J shed 10 bases, with 19 bases lying between them. CDR3 loop: CSARENEGWTSEQFF. The CDR3 DNA follows: TGCAGTGCTAGAGAAAACGAGGGTTGGACCTCCGAGCAGTTCTTC.

This clonotype was found once. The V gene is TRBV7-2, the J gene TRBJ2-5; 7 bases agree with TRBD2. Germline-derived CDR1 and CDR2 are SGHTA and FQGNSA. The CDR3 consists of 14 residues. J was trimmed by 11 bases and V by 2 bases; bases with no gene match: 11. CDR3 sequence: CASSLSGVGREQYF. The CDR3, as DNA: TGTGCCAGCAGCTTAAGCGGGGTAGGGAGAGAGCAGTACTTC.

This clonotype occurred a few times. The rearrangement joins TRBV20-1 to TRBJ2-3; TRBD2 aligns across 13 bases. This CDR3 has 16 residues. V was clipped by 0 bases and J by 5 bases; unmatched bases: 5. Germline V gene lookup returns CDR1 DFQATT and CDR2 SNEGSKA (reference sequence). CDR3: CSARDRTSGGLDTQYF. The CDR3 coding sequence is TGCAGTGCTAGAGACCGGACTAGCGGGGGCTTAGATACGCAGTATTTT.

Only a few counts were recorded for this clonotype. The rearrangement links TRBV7-2 to TRBJ1-6, with a tentative D call TRBD1 (5 bases). The CDR3 runs 13 residues. V was clipped by 5 bases and J by 7 bases, with 9 bases between them. The germline V gene has CDR1 SGHTA and CDR2 FQGNSA. CDR3 amino acids: CASSKKGNSPLHF. The CDR3 DNA is TGTGCCAGCAGCAAAAAGGGGAATTCACCCCTCCACTTT.

The chain uses TRBV15 and TRBJ2-5; no clear D gene. The ends were cut back, 1 base at V and 4 bases at J, with 19 bases in the middle. CDR3 length: 17 amino acids. Germline CDR1 reads LNHNV; CDR2 reads YYDKDF (reference sequence). The CDR3 here is CATSRGAQTLAGETQYF. In DNA, the CDR3 is TGTGCCACCAGCAGAGGGGCCCAGACGTTAGCTGGAGAGACCCAGTACTTC.

This chain links TRBV24-1 with TRBJ2-1; possibly TRBD2 for D (5 bases). V lost 3 bases, J lost 7 bases, and 6 bases lay in between. The germline V gene has CDR1 KGHDR and CDR2 SFDVKD. The CDR3 runs to 12 residues. In nucleotides, the CDR3 is TGTGCCACCAGTGATCCGGGAAATGAGCAGTTCTTC. This encodes CATSDPGNEQFF.

V and J are TRBV15 and TRBJ1-5; a weak D match, TRBD1 (5 bases). Germline lookup yields CDR1 LNHNV and CDR2 YYDKDF (reference sequence). The V gene lost 1 base and the J gene lost 0 bases, with 10 bases spanning the gap. CDR3 length: 16 residues. CDR3 sequence reads: CATSRGQLHSNQPQHF. The CDR3 nucleotides read TGTGCCACCAGCAGAGGACAGCTGCATAGCAATCAGCCCCAGCATTTT.

V is TRBV27 and J is TRBJ2-1, with 11 nucleotides matching TRBD1. The trim removed 2 bases at V and 14 bases at J, leaving 5 bases unmatched. This CDR3 has 13 amino acids. From germline, CDR1 is MNHEY and CDR2 SMNVEV (reference sequence). The CDR3 spells CASSLGTGGKEFF. CDR3 in DNA: TGTGCCAGCAGTTTAGGGACAGGGGGTAAGGAGTTCTTC.

This clonotype has a handful of counts. The chain carries TRBV12-3 or TRBV12-4 and TRBJ2-3; D is undetermined. V was pared by 6 bases and J by 0 bases, with 7 bases between. The CDR3 length is 13 residues. Here the CDR3 DNA reads TGTGCCAGCAGGTATCATAGCACAGATACGCAGTATTTT. Amino acid sequence: CASRYHSTDTQYF.